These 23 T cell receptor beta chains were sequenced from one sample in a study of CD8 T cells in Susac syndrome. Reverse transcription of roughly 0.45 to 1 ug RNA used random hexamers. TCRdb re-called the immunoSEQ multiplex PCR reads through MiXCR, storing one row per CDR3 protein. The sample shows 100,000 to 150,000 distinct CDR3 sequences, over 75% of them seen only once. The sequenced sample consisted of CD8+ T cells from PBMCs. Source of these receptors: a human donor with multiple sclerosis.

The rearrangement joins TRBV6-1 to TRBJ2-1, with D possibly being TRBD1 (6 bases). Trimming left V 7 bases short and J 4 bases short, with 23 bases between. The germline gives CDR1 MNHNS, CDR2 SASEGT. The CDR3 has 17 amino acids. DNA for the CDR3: TGTGCCAGCACCCCGTCCCCCGACAGGATGGAATACAATGAGCAGTTCTTC. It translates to CASTPSPDRMEYNEQFF.

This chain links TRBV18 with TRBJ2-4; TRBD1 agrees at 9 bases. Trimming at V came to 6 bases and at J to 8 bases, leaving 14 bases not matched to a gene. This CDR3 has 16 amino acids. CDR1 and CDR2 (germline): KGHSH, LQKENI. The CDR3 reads CASSPTDRGSAHIQYF. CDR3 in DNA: TGTGCCAGCTCGCCTACGGACAGGGGAAGCGCCCACATTCAGTACTTC.

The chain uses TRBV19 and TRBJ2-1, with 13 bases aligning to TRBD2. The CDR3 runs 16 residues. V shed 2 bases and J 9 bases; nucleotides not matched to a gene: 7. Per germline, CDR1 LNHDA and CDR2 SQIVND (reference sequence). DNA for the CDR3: TGTGCCAGTAGTATAAGACTAGCGGGGGGACGGGGTGAGCAGTTCTTC. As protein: CASSIRLAGGRGEQFF.

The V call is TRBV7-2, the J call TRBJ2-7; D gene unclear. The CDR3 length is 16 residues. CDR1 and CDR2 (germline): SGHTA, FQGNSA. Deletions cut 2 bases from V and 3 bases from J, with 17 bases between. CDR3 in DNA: TGTGCCAGCAGCTTAAAGGTGCCAGGCATTCTCTACGAGCAGTACTTC. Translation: CASSLKVPGILYEQYF.

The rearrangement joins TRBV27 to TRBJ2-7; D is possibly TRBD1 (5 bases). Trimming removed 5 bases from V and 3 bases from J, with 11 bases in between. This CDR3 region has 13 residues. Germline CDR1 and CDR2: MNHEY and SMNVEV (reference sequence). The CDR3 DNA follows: TGTGCCAGCAGTCACGGACACAGCTACGAGCAGTACGTC. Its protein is CASSHGHSYEQYV.

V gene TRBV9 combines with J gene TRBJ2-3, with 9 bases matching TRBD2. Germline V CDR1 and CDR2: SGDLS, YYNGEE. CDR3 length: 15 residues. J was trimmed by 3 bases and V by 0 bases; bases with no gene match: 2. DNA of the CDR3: TGTGCCAGCAGCGTAGTTAGCGGGAGAACAGATACGCAGTATTTT. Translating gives CASSVVSGRTDTQYF.

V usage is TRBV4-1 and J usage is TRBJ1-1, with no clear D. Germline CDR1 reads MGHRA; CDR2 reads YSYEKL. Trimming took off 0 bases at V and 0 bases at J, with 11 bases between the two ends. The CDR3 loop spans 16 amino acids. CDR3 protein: CASSQDLAALNTEAFF. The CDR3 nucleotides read TGCGCCAGCAGCCAAGATTTGGCAGCTTTGAACACTGAAGCTTTCTTT.

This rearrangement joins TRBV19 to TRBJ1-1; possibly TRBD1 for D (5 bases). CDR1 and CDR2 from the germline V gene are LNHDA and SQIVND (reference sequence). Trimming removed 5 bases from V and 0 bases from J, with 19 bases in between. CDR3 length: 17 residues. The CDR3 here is CASSLSWGGALNTEAFF. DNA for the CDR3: TGTGCCAGTAGTCTGAGTTGGGGCGGCGCCCTGAACACTGAAGCTTTCTTT. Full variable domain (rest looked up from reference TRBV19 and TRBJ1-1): DGGITQSPKYLFRKEGQNVTLSCEQNLNHDAMYWYRQDPGQGLRLIYYSQIVNDFQKGDIAEGYSVSREKKESFPLTVTSAQKNPTAFYLCASSLSWGGALNTEAFFGQGTRLTVV.

As DNA, the CDR3 is TGTGCCAGCAGCCTCATTGAAGAGACCCAGTACTTC. Protein sequence: CASSLIEETQYF. This sequence joins TRBV7-8 and TRBJ2-5; D is unclear. Germline V lookup: CDR1 SGHVS, CDR2 FQNEAQ. V shed 5 bases and J shed 3 bases, with 7 bases lying between them. The CDR3 has 12 amino acids.

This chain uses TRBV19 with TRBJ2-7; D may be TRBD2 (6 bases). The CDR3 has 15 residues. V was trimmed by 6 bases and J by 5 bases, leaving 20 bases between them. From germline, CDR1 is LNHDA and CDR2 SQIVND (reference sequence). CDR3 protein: CASSHRREKIHEQYF. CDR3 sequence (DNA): TGTGCCAGTAGCCATCGGAGGGAAAAAATCCACGAGCAGTACTTC.

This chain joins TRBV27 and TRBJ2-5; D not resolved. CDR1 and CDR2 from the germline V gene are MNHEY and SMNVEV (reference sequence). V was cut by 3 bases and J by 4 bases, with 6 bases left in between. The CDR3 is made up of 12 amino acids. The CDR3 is CASSFYGETQYF. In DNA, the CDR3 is TGTGCCAGCAGTTTTTATGGAGAGACCCAGTACTTC.

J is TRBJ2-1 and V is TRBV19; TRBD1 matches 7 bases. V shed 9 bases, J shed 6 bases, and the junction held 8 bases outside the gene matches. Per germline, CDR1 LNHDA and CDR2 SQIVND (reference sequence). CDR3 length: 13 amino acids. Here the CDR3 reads CASTGTAINEQFF. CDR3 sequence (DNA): TGTGCCAGCACCGGGACAGCAATCAATGAGCAGTTCTTC.

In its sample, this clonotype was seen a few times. CDR3 sequence (DNA): TGTGCCAGCAGTGAATTTAACAGGGGGCAGCCCCAGCATTTT. This encodes CASSEFNRGQPQHF. The rearrangement joins TRBV6-1 to TRBJ1-5; 8 nucleotides align to TRBD1. CDR1 MNHNS and CDR2 SASEGT come from the germline V gene. The V segment lost 2 bases and the J segment 7 bases; nucleotides outside the gene matches: 4. CDR3 size: 14 residues.

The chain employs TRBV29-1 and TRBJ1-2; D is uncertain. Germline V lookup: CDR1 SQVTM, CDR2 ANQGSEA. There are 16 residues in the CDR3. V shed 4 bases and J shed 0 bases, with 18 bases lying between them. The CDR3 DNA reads TGCAGCGTTGGCCCAACGGAGGAAGGGTCTAACTATGGCTACACCTTC. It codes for CSVGPTEEGSNYGYTF.

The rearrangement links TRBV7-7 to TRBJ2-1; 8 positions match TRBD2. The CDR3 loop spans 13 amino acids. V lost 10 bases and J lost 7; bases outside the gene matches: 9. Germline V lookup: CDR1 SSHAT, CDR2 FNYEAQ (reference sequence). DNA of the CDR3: TGTGCCATCTCAGCGGGAGCAGGGAATGAGCAGTTCTTC. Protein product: CAISAGAGNEQFF.

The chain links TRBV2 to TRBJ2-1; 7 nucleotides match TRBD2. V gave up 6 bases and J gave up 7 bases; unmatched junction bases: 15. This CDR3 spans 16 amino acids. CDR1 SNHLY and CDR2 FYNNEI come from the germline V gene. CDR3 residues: CASSAQRGSGTNEQFF. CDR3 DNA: TGTGCCAGCAGCGCTCAGCGGGGTAGCGGAACTAATGAGCAGTTCTTC.

The CDR3 DNA follows: TGTGCCAGCAGCTTGTGGCTTAACACCGGGGAGCTGTTTTTT. Translating it yields CASSLWLNTGELFF. J is TRBJ2-2 and V is TRBV5-5; D is undetermined. This CDR3 spans 14 amino acids. CDR1 is SGHKS and CDR2 is YYEKEE in the germline V gene (reference sequence). V gave up 1 base and J gave up 2 bases, with 6 bases separating them. The full variable domain, completed using reference TRBV5-5 and TRBJ2-2, is DAGVTQSPTHLIKTRGQQVTLRCSPISGHKSVSWYQQVLGQGPQFIFQYYEKEERGRGNFPDRFSARQFPNYSSELNVNALLLGDSALYLCASSLWLNTGELFFGEGSRLTVL.

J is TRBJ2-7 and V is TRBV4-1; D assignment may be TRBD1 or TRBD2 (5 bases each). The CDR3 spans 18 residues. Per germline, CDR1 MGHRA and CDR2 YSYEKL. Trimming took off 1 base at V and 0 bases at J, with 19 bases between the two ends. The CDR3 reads CASSQGGYPGLSSYEQYF. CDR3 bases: TGCGCCAGCAGCCAAGGGGGGTATCCAGGGCTAAGCTCCTACGAGCAGTACTTC.

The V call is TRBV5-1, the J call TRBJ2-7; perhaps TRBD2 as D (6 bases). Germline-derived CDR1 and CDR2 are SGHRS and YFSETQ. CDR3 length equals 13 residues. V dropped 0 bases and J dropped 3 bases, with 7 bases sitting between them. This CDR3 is CASSLGLDYEQYF. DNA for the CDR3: TGCGCCAGCAGCTTGGGACTAGACTACGAGCAGTACTTC.

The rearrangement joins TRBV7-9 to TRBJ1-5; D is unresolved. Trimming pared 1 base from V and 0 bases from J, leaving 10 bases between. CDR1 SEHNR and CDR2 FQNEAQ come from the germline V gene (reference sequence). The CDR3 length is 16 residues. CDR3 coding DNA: TGTGCCAGCAGCTTAGGACCGCCGTATAGCAATCAGCCCCAGCATTTT. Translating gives CASSLGPPYSNQPQHF.

This CDR3 reads CASSNTNEQFF. The CDR3, as DNA: TGTGCCAGTAGTAACACAAATGAGCAGTTCTTC. The chain recombines TRBV19 with TRBJ2-1; no firm D call. CDR3 length equals 11 residues. V lost 4 bases, J lost 7 bases, and 5 bases lay in between. From germline, CDR1 is LNHDA and CDR2 SQIVND (reference sequence).

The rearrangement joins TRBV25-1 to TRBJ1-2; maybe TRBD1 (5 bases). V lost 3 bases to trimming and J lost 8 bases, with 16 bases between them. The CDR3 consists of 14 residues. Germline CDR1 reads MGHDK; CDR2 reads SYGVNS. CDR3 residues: CASSDMGRVDGYTF. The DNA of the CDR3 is TGTGCCAGCAGTGATATGGGCAGGGTGGACGGCTACACCTTC.

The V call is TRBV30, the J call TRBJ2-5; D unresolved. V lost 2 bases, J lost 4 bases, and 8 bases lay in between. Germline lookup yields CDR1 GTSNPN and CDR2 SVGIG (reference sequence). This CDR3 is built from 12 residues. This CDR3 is CAWSPWLETQYF. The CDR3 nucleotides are TGTGCCTGGAGTCCGTGGTTAGAGACCCAGTACTTC.